This TCR beta chain was documented in a study of post-analysis software for immune sequencing data. Looking at the study overall: Included courses were relapsing-remitting and secondary progressive multiple sclerosis; progressive-relapsing multiple sclerosis was also included. Study-level findings and limits: When patients were compared with controls, a handful of TRBV segments were more frequent, TRBV5-6, TRBV5-1 and TRBV20-1 among them. Relative to controls, patients with multiple sclerosis showed significantly lower normalized Chao1 diversity.

This clonotype appeared a few times. Its antigen is unknown. Germline V lookup: CDR1 DFQATT, CDR2 SNEGSKA (reference sequence). The trim removed 5 bases at V and 0 bases at J, leaving 5 bases unmatched. The CDR3 has 15 amino acids. The TCR beta cDNA libraries carried unique molecular identifiers. cDNA molecules numbering 450,000 to 650,000 came from roughly 1 to 10 million T cells. TCRdb itself ran the PCR reads through MiXCR, one entry per CDR3 protein. This table holds roughly 200,000 distinct CDR3 sequences, 29% found once. Input material: blood. The source of this sequence is a girl aged 2-17 years with multiple sclerosis. V usage is TRBV20-1 and J usage is TRBJ1-4; 8 nucleotides align to TRBD1. The CDR3 protein is CSAYRTGPTNEKLFF. DNA of the CDR3: TGCAGTGCTTACCGGACAGGGCCAACTAATGAAAAACTGTTTTTT.